Here is one TCR beta chain with its context. Germline loops: CDR1 MNHEY, CDR2 SMNVEV (reference sequence). V lost 6 bases to trimming and J lost 4 bases; unmatched junction nucleotides: 3. The CDR3 extends over 13 amino acids. Sequencing was performed with immunoSEQ multiplex PCR; in TCRdb, only in-frame clones are kept and a portion is missing. This sample carries about 73,000 clones, around four fifths of them seen once, and the ten largest clones take roughly 5.3%. These data are taken from a study of blood T cell repertoires in COVID-19. The rearrangement uses TRBV27 and TRBJ1-5; 7 positions match TRBD1. Material for sequencing was peripheral blood. This clonotype was obtained from a man in his fifties with active COVID-19. The CDR3 spells CASRYRGNQPQHF. The CDR3 DNA follows: TGTGCCAGCAGGTACAGGGGAAATCAGCCCCAGCATTTT.